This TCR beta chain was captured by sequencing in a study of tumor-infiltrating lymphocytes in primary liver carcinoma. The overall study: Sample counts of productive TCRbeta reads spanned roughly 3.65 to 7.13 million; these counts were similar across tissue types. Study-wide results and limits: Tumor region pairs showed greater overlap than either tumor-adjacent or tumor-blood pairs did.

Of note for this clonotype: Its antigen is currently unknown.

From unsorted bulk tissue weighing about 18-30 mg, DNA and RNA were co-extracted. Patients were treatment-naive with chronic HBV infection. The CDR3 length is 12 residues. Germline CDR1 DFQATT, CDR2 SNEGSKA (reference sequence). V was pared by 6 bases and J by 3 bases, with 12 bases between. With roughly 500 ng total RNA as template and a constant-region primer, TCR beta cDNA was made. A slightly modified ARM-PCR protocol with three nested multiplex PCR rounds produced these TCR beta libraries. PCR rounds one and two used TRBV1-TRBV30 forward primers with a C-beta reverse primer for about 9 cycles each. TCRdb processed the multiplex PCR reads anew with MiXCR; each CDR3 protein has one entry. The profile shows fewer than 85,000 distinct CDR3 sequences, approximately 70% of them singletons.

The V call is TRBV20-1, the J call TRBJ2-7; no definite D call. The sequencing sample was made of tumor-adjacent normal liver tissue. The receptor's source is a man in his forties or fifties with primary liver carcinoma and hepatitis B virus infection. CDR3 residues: CSASVTNYEQYF. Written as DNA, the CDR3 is TGCAGTGCAAGTGTAACCAACTACGAGCAGTACTTC.